The 14 T cell receptor beta chains below come from one sample, sequenced in a study of blood T cells in healthy people across ages. Through a sample-barcoded 5' primer and a J-beta primer mix, a second PCR was run for roughly 6 to 12 cycles. TCRdb reprocessed the 5' RACE reads with MiXCR, giving one entry per CDR3 protein. Among about 1,600,000 distinct CDR3 sequences, 42% were seen once, and the ten largest hold approximately 7.9%. What was sequenced was blood. The receptors were sampled from a woman between 18 and 29 years old in good health.

Here the CDR3 reads CASSPSGATNEKLFF. Here the CDR3 DNA reads TGTGCCAGCAGCCCATCCGGCGCAACTAATGAAAAACTGTTTTTT. The chain joins TRBV7-9 to TRBJ1-4; no clear D gene. Germline V lookup: CDR1 SEHNR, CDR2 FQNEAQ (reference sequence). The V gene lost 5 bases and the J gene lost 0 bases, with 10 bases spanning the gap. The CDR3 extends over 15 amino acids.

V and J are TRBV27 and TRBJ2-3, with 8 bases aligning to TRBD2. J lost 14 bases, V lost 2 bases, and 12 bases had no gene match. Per germline, CDR1 MNHEY and CDR2 SMNVEV (reference sequence). The CDR3 covers 14 residues. CDR3 residues: CASSLHAGGWVPYF. DNA of the CDR3: TGTGCCAGCAGTTTACATGCGGGAGGTTGGGTGCCGTATTTT.

The chain is built from TRBV29-1 and TRBJ2-1, with D unresolved. The CDR3 is made up of 15 amino acids. CDR1 and CDR2 from the germline V gene are SQVTM and ANQGSEA. The germline V and J ends were trimmed by 0 bases and 0 bases, with 9 bases remaining between them. The CDR3 DNA reads as TGCAGCGTTGAAGATCACGGTGGCTCCTACAATGAGCAGTTCTTC. Translation gives CSVEDHGGSYNEQFF.

This chain links TRBV10-3 with TRBJ2-3; 10 bases align to TRBD2. J was trimmed by 6 bases and V by 5 bases; bases with no gene match: 5. Germline V lookup: CDR1 ENHRY, CDR2 SYGVKD. This CDR3 is built from 14 residues. The chain's CDR3 is CAISPSGSNDTQYF. As DNA, the CDR3 is TGTGCCATCAGTCCTAGCGGGAGTAACGATACGCAGTATTTT.

CDR3 bases: TGCAGTGCTACCGGGACTAGCGGGACGGAAGAGACCCAGTACTTC. Translating it yields CSATGTSGTEETQYF. This chain connects TRBV20-1 to TRBJ2-5; TRBD2 aligns across 13 bases. After removal of 4 bases from V and 3 bases from J, the junction contained 5 bases not matched to a gene. The CDR3 consists of 15 residues. Germline values: CDR1 DFQATT, CDR2 SNEGSKA (reference sequence).

This chain uses TRBV7-8 with TRBJ2-3; TRBD1 is a possible D gene (5 bases). The CDR3 contains 15 residues. V shed 1 base and J shed 4 bases, with 12 bases lying between them. CDR1 is SGHVS, CDR2 FQNEAQ, per germline. CDR3 nucleotide sequence: TGTGCCAGCAGCTTAGAAAAACAGGTCCCAGATACGCAGTATTTT. This codes for CASSLEKQVPDTQYF.

The chain links TRBV6-5 to TRBJ1-1; 8 bases fit TRBD1. Germline CDR1 and CDR2: MNHEY and SVGAGI. The V segment lost 4 bases and the J segment 6 bases; nucleotides outside the gene matches: 7. The CDR3 runs 14 residues. Written as DNA, the CDR3 is TGTGCCAGCAGTTTCCAGGGGGCTAAATCTGAAGCTTTCTTT. It encodes CASSFQGAKSEAFF.

This clonotype occurred many times. J is TRBJ1-4 and V is TRBV6-5; possible D gene TRBD1, 6 bases. The CDR3 totals 17 residues. The V gene lost 4 bases and the J gene lost 0 bases, with 15 bases spanning the gap. CDR1 and CDR2 (germline): MNHEY, SVGAGI. The CDR3 nucleotides read TGTGCCAGCAGTTTGCTCAGGGGCTCCGCAACTAATGAAAAACTGTTTTTT. Its translation: CASSLLRGSATNEKLFF.

V is TRBV30 and J is TRBJ2-2, with TRBD2 matching over 12 bases. V gave up 1 base and J gave up 6 bases; unmatched junction bases: 6. Germline V CDR1 and CDR2: GTSNPN, SVGIG (reference sequence). The CDR3 totals 16 residues. The CDR3 protein is CAWSGTSGGIAGELFF. CDR3 in DNA: TGTGCCTGGAGTGGAACTAGCGGGGGGATCGCCGGGGAGCTGTTTTTT.

The gene calls are TRBV24-1 and TRBJ2-2, with 7 nucleotides matching TRBD1. This CDR3 contains 16 residues. In germline, CDR1 is KGHDR, CDR2 SFDVKD. J gave up 4 bases and V 9 bases, and 13 bases lay outside the gene matches. CDR3: CATQGTTGASTGELFF. CDR3 nucleotides: TGTGCCACCCAAGGAACTACAGGGGCCTCCACCGGGGAGCTGTTTTTT.

This clonotype was found a few times. V gene TRBV6-2 or TRBV6-3 combines with J gene TRBJ2-1, with TRBD2 identical over 9 bases. CDR1 and CDR2 (germline): MNHEY, SVGEGT. Losses at the gene ends were 9 bases for V and 3 bases for J; bases not matched to a gene: 6. This CDR3 has 14 residues. CDR3 nucleotides: TGTGCCAGTTCCGGGACTAGCAGCTACAATGAGCAGTTCTTC. It is translated as CASSGTSSYNEQFF.

The chain recombines TRBV5-1 with TRBJ2-2; 11 nucleotides agree with TRBD1. The CDR3 contains 16 residues. V lost 3 bases and J lost 3; bases outside the gene matches: 4. Germline V gene sequence: CDR1 SGHRS, CDR2 YFSETQ. The CDR3 is CASSWGTGGYTGELFF. The CDR3 nucleotides are TGCGCCAGCAGCTGGGGGACAGGGGGATACACCGGGGAGCTGTTTTTT.

This clonotype came up a few times. The gene calls are TRBV12-3 or TRBV12-4 and TRBJ1-5; 7 nucleotides agree with TRBD1. V lost 6 bases to trimming and J lost 0 bases; unmatched junction nucleotides: 11. The CDR3 totals 17 residues. This CDR3 is CASSALDRLYSNQPQHF. CDR3 DNA sequence: TGTGCCAGCAGCGCCCTGGACAGGCTTTATAGCAATCAGCCCCAGCATTTT.

This chain links TRBV6-5 with TRBJ2-7; 12 bases are a match to TRBD2. Germline CDR1 MNHEY, CDR2 SVGAGI. CDR3 length: 16 residues. V dropped 4 bases and J dropped 7; count of bases not matched to a gene: 11. The CDR3 nucleotides read TGTGCCAGCAGTTCCCTAGCGGGAGGGGCCGGGAATGAGCAGTACTTC. The encoded protein is CASSSLAGGAGNEQYF.